These 6 T cell receptor beta chains were all obtained from the same sample, sequenced in a study of blood T cell repertoires in COVID-19. Sequencing used immunoSEQ multiplex PCR; TCRdb keeps in-frame clones, though not all of them. This sample has 200,000 to 300,000 clones; approximately 87% occur once, and the top ten carry under 2.5%. Sequencing used peripheral blood. These receptors came from a woman aged 45-65 years with acute or convalescent COVID-19.

This chain links TRBV7-8 with TRBJ2-7; a possible D gene is TRBD2 (6 bases). This CDR3 contains 16 residues. Deletions cut 1 base from V and 2 bases from J, with 15 bases between. Germline CDR1 and CDR2: SGHVS and FQNEAQ. This CDR3 is CASSLVSGRTPYEQYF. CDR3 DNA: TGTGCCAGCAGCTTAGTTAGCGGAAGAACACCCTACGAGCAGTACTTC.

The chain carries TRBV9 and TRBJ2-1; D uncertain. This CDR3 region has 14 residues. V lost 0 bases, J lost 5 bases, and 9 bases lay in between. Germline V lookup: CDR1 SGDLS, CDR2 YYNGEE. In DNA form, the CDR3 reads TGTGCCAGCAGCGTAGCAGTCCTCCACAATGAGCAGTTCTTC. It codes for CASSVAVLHNEQFF.

V is TRBV19 and J is TRBJ1-1, with 9 positions matching TRBD1. This CDR3 spans 15 amino acids. V trimming: 4 bases; J trimming: 6 bases; junction bases outside the gene matches: 9. The germline V gene has CDR1 LNHDA and CDR2 SQIVND (reference sequence). CDR3 region: CASSTKDRGRAEAFF. CDR3 DNA sequence: TGTGCCAGTAGTACCAAGGACAGGGGTCGGGCTGAAGCTTTCTTT.

The genes are TRBV9 and TRBJ2-7; a weak D match, TRBD2 (5 bases). This CDR3 has 16 residues. V lost 1 base and J lost 4, with 18 bases in between. Germline CDR1 and CDR2: SGDLS and YYNGEE. CDR3 region: CASSVRGDLGAYEQYF. CDR3 nucleotide sequence: TGTGCCAGCAGCGTACGGGGAGACCTAGGCGCTTACGAGCAGTACTTC.

The CDR3 DNA reads TGTGCCAGCAGCCGCGGACTAGCGGAGACCCAGTACTTC. Amino acids: CASSRGLAETQYF. V usage is TRBV9 and J usage is TRBJ2-5, with 9 bases aligning to TRBD2. J gave up 5 bases and V 4 bases, and 3 bases lay outside the gene matches. The CDR3 contains 13 residues. Germline lookup yields CDR1 SGDLS and CDR2 YYNGEE.

J is TRBJ2-7 and V is TRBV7-6, with a possible D match to TRBD1 (6 bases). From germline, CDR1 is SGHVS and CDR2 FNYEAQ. Trimming left V 4 bases short and J 6 bases short, with 22 bases between. This CDR3 has 16 residues. This chain's CDR3 is CASSSLRETGDGEQYF. The CDR3 DNA sequence: TGTGCCAGCAGCTCTCTCAGAGAGACAGGAGACGGCGAGCAGTACTTC.